This T cell receptor (beta chain) was captured in a study of OX40 agonist ivuxolimab in advanced cancers. Across the whole study: Anti-PD-1, anti-PD-L1 or anti-CTLA-4 therapy given earlier was allowed, and approximately 40% had some.

Details on this clone: What it binds is unknown.

Profiled with immunoSEQ multiplex PCR; TCRdb holds only in-frame clones, not every one. The sample yields approximately 47,000 clones, 80% to 95% seen once. Study-wide results and limits: Relative to CD4+, CD8+ T cells held more expanded clones on average. The study did not work out the antigen specificity of the expanded peripheral T cells.

V gave up 6 bases and J gave up 0 bases, with 11 bases separating them. This CDR3 spans 14 amino acids. CDR1 and CDR2 from the germline V gene are MNHNY and SVGAGI (reference sequence). The chain combines TRBV6-6 with TRBJ1-1, with D tentatively TRBD1 (6 bases). This receptor was identified in an adult with an advanced solid tumor such as melanoma, head and neck, liver or kidney cancer. The sequencing here drew on CD4+ or CD8+ T cells sorted from blood, taken in a trial of the OX40 agonist ivuxolimab. The DNA of the CDR3 is TGTGCCAGCAGAAAGGGGGAAATGAACACTGAAGCTTTCTTT. Its translation is CASRKGEMNTEAFF.